This T cell receptor beta chain was recorded in a study of blood T cell repertoires in COVID-19. Across the study: Sources were T cells, B-cell-depleted T cells, or PBMCs; the material itself was cDNA or gDNA.

The CDR3 extends over 12 amino acids. Trimming took off 6 bases at V and 1 base at J, with 6 bases between the two ends. The V gene's germline CDR1 is ENHRY and CDR2 SYGVKD. Method: immunoSEQ multiplex PCR; TCRdb's copy keeps in-frame clones and lacks some. The sample has some 150,000 clones; roughly 90% are singletons. The sample taken for sequencing was PBMCs or T cells enriched from blood (not recorded which). The V gene is TRBV10-3, the J gene TRBJ1-1, with D possibly matching TRBD1 (5 bases). This TCR came from a woman under 30 who had recovered from COVID-19. This CDR3 reads CAIRTGNTEAFF. CDR3 nucleotide sequence: TGTGCCATCAGAACAGGGAACACTGAAGCTTTCTTT.